This entry concerns a single TCR beta chain. What it recognizes is unknown. Some clones are missing from TCRdb's copy, which holds only in-frame ones; the method was immunoSEQ multiplex PCR. The data show more than 80,000 clones, under 85% seen once. The data were obtained in a study of graft-versus-host responses after intestinal transplantation. For the study at large: Every one of the recipients received anti-thymocyte globulin induction and afterwards took tacrolimus and steroids for approximately three years. Study outcomes and limitations: Recipient marrow showed GvH clones, some seen first in ileum or blood.

Germline assignment: CDR1 SGHRS and CDR2 YFSETQ. Trimming left V 1 base short and J 3 bases short, with 5 bases between. The CDR3 totals 13 residues. This receptor was taken from a human donor who received an intestinal transplant. The source material was unstimulated CD8+ T cells sorted from spleen or lymph node cells, sampled before intestinal transplant. The rearrangement links TRBV5-1 to TRBJ1-5; D is ambiguous. The CDR3 sequence: CASSLTPNQPQHF. CDR3 nucleotide sequence: TGCGCCAGCAGCTTGACGCCCAATCAGCCCCAGCATTTT.